The next 20 T cell receptor beta chains were all read from a single sample in a study of response to subunit inactivated influenza vaccine. Via MiXCR, TCRdb re-called the RT-PCR reads, giving one row per CDR3 protein. The sample has 600,000 to 850,000 distinct CDR3 sequences, roughly 15% seen once. The sample was PBMCs from blood, taken 14 to 15 days before vaccination. These receptors all stem from a man aged 50 or older who received an inactivated influenza vaccine.

The sample holds a few counts of this clonotype. This chain uses TRBV7-2 with TRBJ2-3, with 9 bases lining up with TRBD1. Germline assignment: CDR1 SGHTA and CDR2 FQGNSA. J gave up 4 bases and V 5 bases, and 4 bases lay outside the gene matches. The CDR3 sequence is 14 residues long. CDR3 coding DNA: TGTGCCAGCAGCCAAAGGACAGGGGCAGATACGCAGTATTTT. It codes for CASSQRTGADTQYF.

The sample holds many counts of this clonotype. This rearrangement joins TRBV7-9 to TRBJ2-2, with a possible D match to TRBD2 (5 bases). The CDR3 spans 15 residues. CDR1 and CDR2 (germline): SEHNR, FQNEAQ (reference sequence). V was trimmed by 0 bases and J by 1 base, leaving 6 bases between them. The CDR3 region has the DNA TGTGCCAGCAGCTTAGCGAGCGGGAACACCGGGGAGCTGTTTTTT. Protein product: CASSLASGNTGELFF.

Many counts were recorded for this clonotype. The chain has TRBV28 and TRBJ2-3; the match to TRBD1 covers 7 bases. The V and J ends lost 9 bases and 1 base, in that order; junction bases with no gene match: 4. Germline lookup yields CDR1 MDHEN and CDR2 SYDVKM. The CDR3 is made up of 13 amino acids. The CDR3 region has the DNA TGTGCCAGTAGGGACAGTCGCACAGATACGCAGTATTTT. Translating it yields CASRDSRTDTQYF.

This clonotype was found a few times. The chain employs TRBV6-2 or TRBV6-3 and TRBJ2-1, with 7 bases fitting TRBD2. V was pared by 2 bases and J by 4 bases, with 5 bases of the junction left unmatched. This CDR3 comprises 15 residues. CDR1 and CDR2 from the germline V gene are MNHEY and SVGEGT. The CDR3 nucleotides are TGTGCCAGCAGTTACGCAAGCGGGGCATACAATGAGCAGTTCTTC. Amino acid sequence: CASSYASGAYNEQFF.

This clonotype appeared a few times. J is TRBJ2-1 and V is TRBV27; perhaps D is TRBD1 or TRBD2 (5 bases each). The CDR3 consists of 11 residues. V dropped 5 bases and J dropped 10 bases, with 9 bases sitting between them. Germline-derived CDR1 and CDR2 are MNHEY and SMNVEV (reference sequence). The CDR3 sequence is CASSGTSEQFF. CDR3 sequence (DNA): TGTGCCAGCAGTGGGACGAGCGAGCAGTTCTTC.

As for this clonotype: An end of the junction differs from the germline gene, which may be a read error. This chain uses TRBV7-9 with TRBJ2-5, with D unresolved. CDR3 size: 11 residues. Germline V gives CDR1 SEHNR, CDR2 FQNEAQ (reference sequence). CDR3 amino acids: CASSLAALPDF. CDR3 in DNA: TGTGCCAGCAGCTTAGCGGCCCTCCCCGACTTC.

CDR3 DNA: TGCGCCAGCTCGTCGGGAGTGCATTCTAGCACAGATACGCAGTATTTT. Its protein product is CASSSGVHSSTDTQYF. This sequence joins TRBV5-1 and TRBJ2-3, with D tentatively TRBD2 (6 bases). Trimming left V 7 bases short and J 0 bases short, with 18 bases between. The CDR3 has 16 residues. Germline V gene data show CDR1 as SGHRS and CDR2 as YFSETQ.

CDR3 residues: CASSQYPGRGIYNEQFF. Written as DNA, the CDR3 is TGCGCCAGCAGCCAATATCCCGGCCGAGGGATCTACAATGAGCAGTTCTTC. The gene calls are TRBV4-3 and TRBJ2-1; a possible D gene is TRBD2 (5 bases). Trimming stripped 2 bases from V and 3 bases from J, with 17 bases between. This CDR3 has 17 residues. Germline CDR1 reads LGHNA; CDR2 reads YSLEER.

The chain carries TRBV5-1 and TRBJ2-3; the D gene is possibly TRBD1 (5 bases). The V gene's germline CDR1 is SGHRS and CDR2 YFSETQ. The CDR3 length is 14 residues. Trimming stripped 4 bases from V and 2 bases from J, with 11 bases between. CDR3: CASSDRGPTDTQYF. In nucleotides, the CDR3 is TGCGCCAGCAGCGACAGAGGCCCCACAGATACGCAGTATTTT.

V usage is TRBV7-8 and J usage is TRBJ2-7; the match to TRBD1 covers 7 bases. Germline V CDR1 and CDR2: SGHVS, FQNEAQ. J gave up 0 bases and V 1 base, and 12 bases lay outside the gene matches. The CDR3 covers 18 residues. DNA of the CDR3: TGTGCCAGCAGCTTAGGACGCAACCGGGACAGATTCTCCTACGAGCAGTACTTC. Residues: CASSLGRNRDRFSYEQYF.

V gene TRBV6-5 combines with J gene TRBJ2-3, with no clear D. V was pared by 3 bases and J by 0 bases, with 7 bases between. Germline-derived CDR1 and CDR2 are MNHEY and SVGAGI. The CDR3 totals 14 residues. CDR3 sequence reads: CASSYSFSTDTQYF. The CDR3 region has the DNA TGTGCCAGCAGTTATAGCTTTAGCACAGATACGCAGTATTTT.

This clonotype has a handful of counts. The J gene is TRBJ1-5, the V gene TRBV7-2; D unclear. Trimming shortened V by 5 bases and J by 0 bases, and 11 bases separated the two germline ends. CDR3 length: 15 residues. Germline V CDR1 and CDR2: SGHTA, FQGNSA. CDR3 bases: TGTGCCAGCAGCCAACGCGGGGATAGCAATCAGCCCCAGCATTTT. Protein sequence: CASSQRGDSNQPQHF.

This clonotype has more than one count but fewer than ten. This rearrangement joins TRBV5-1 to TRBJ2-5; 9 positions match TRBD1. The ends lost 7 bases at V and 1 base at J; junction bases unmatched: 5. The CDR3 runs to 14 residues. CDR1 is SGHRS, CDR2 YFSETQ, per germline. CDR3 sequence reads: CASGATGGQETQYF. The CDR3 bases are TGCGCCAGCGGAGCGACAGGGGGCCAAGAGACCCAGTACTTC.

J is TRBJ2-1 and V is TRBV4-2; 8 bases line up with TRBD2. CDR3 length: 18 amino acids. CDR1 and CDR2 from the germline V gene are LGHNA and YNFKEQ. V gave up 0 bases and J gave up 9 bases; unmatched junction bases: 16. This CDR3 is CASSQEAIRRTSLSEQFF. The CDR3 nucleotides are TGTGCCAGCAGCCAAGAAGCGATCCGAAGGACTAGCCTAAGTGAGCAGTTCTTC.

The J gene is TRBJ2-3, the V gene TRBV11-1, with 14 bases that match TRBD2. Germline V gene lookup returns CDR1 SGHAT and CDR2 FQDESV (reference sequence). With V trimmed by 5 bases and J by 5 bases, 15 bases remained unmatched. The CDR3 contains 19 residues. The CDR3 bases are TGTGCCAGCAGCCCTCCCAACCTAAGGACTAGCGGGGGGCGAGATACGCAGTATTTT. Amino acid sequence: CASSPPNLRTSGGRDTQYF.

This clonotype was seen many times. The chain uses TRBV6-2 or TRBV6-3 and TRBJ2-7; a weak D match, TRBD1 (6 bases). Germline assignment: CDR1 MNHEY and CDR2 SVGEGT. Trimming shortened V by 6 bases and J by 2 bases, and 11 bases separated the two germline ends. This CDR3 contains 13 residues. The CDR3 sequence is CASRRGQTYEQYF. The CDR3 region has the DNA TGTGCCAGCAGACGGGGACAAACCTACGAGCAGTACTTC.

This clonotype showed up many times. Mismatch with germline at one junction end may stem from a read error. This chain uses TRBV5-1 with TRBJ2-1; 11 bases are a match to TRBD2. This CDR3 comprises 15 residues. The germline V gene encodes CDR1 SGHRS and CDR2 YFSETQ. The CDR3 reads CASSTSGSSYNEQFF. The CDR3 region has the DNA TGTGCCAGCAGCACTAGCGGGAGCTCCTACAATGAGCAGTTCTTC.

A few counts support this clonotype. CDR3 DNA sequence: TGCAGTGCTTTCGACAGGGGCCGGACAGATACGCAGTATTTT. Protein sequence: CSAFDRGRTDTQYF. The chain carries TRBV20-1 and TRBJ2-3; TRBD1 matches 8 bases. The CDR3 sequence is 14 residues long. Looked up from germline, CDR1 is DFQATT and CDR2 is SNEGSKA (reference sequence). Trimming took 5 bases from V and 3 from J; bases not matched to a gene: 7.

This clonotype occurred many times. The chain recombines TRBV11-2 with TRBJ2-1; perhaps TRBD2 as D (6 bases). The CDR3 length is 13 residues. Germline V gene data show CDR1 as SGHAT and CDR2 as FQNNGV. V was cut by 4 bases and J by 8 bases, with 12 bases left in between. The CDR3 sequence is CASSSPPGDEQFF. CDR3 DNA: TGTGCCAGCAGCTCCCCCCCGGGGGATGAGCAGTTCTTC.

The V call is TRBV7-2, the J call TRBJ2-1, with a possible D match to TRBD1 (6 bases). The germline CDR1 and CDR2 sequences are SGHTA and FQGNSA. The V end was cut by 3 bases, the J end by 2 bases, with 17 bases between. The CDR3 spans 17 residues. CDR3 residues: CASSLATGQPPYNEQFF. CDR3 nucleotide sequence: TGTGCCAGCAGCTTGGCGACCGGACAGCCGCCCTACAATGAGCAGTTCTTC.